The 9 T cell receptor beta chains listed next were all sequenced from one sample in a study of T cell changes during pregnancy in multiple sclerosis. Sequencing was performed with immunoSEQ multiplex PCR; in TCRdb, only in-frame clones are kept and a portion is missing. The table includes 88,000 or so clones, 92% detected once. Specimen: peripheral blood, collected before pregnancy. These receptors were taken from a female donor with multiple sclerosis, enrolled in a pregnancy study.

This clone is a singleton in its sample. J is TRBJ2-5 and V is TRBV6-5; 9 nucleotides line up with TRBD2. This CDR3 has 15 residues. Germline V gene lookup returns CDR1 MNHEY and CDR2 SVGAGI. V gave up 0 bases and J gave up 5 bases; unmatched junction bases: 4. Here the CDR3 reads CASSYSASGAETQYF. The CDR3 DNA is TGTGCCAGCAGTTACTCGGCTAGCGGGGCTGAGACCCAGTACTTC.

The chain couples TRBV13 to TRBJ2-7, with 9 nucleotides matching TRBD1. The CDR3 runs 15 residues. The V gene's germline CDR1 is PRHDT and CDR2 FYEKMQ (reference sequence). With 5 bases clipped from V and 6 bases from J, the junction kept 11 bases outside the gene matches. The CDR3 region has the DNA TGTGCCAGCAGCGTAGAAGCCGGGACAGGGTTCGAGCAGTACTTC. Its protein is CASSVEAGTGFEQYF.

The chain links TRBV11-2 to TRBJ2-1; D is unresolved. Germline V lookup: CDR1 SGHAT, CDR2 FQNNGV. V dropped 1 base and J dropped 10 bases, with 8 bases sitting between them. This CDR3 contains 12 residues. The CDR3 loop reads CASSLVSPEQFF. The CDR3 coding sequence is TGTGCCAGCAGCTTAGTTTCCCCGGAGCAGTTCTTC.

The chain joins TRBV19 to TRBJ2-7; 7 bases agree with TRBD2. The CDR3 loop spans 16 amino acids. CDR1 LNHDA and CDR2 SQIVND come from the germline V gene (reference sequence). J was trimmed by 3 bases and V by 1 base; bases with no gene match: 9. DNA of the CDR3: TGTGCCAGTAGTATAGGCAGCCGGGACTACTACTACGAGCAGTACTTC. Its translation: CASSIGSRDYYYEQYF.

The CDR3 spells CASSWQGVANYGYTF. The CDR3 DNA is TGTGCCAGCAGCTGGCAAGGGGTAGCTAACTATGGCTACACCTTC. The V call is TRBV5-4, the J call TRBJ1-2; TRBD1 might be the D (5 bases). The germline V and J ends were trimmed by 3 bases and 0 bases, with 12 bases remaining between them. Germline-derived CDR1 and CDR2 are SGHNT and YYREEE (reference sequence). This CDR3 region has 15 residues.

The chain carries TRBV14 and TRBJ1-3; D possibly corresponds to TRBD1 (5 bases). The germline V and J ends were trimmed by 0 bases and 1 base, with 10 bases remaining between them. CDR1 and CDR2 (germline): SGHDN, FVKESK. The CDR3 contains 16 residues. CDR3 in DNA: TGTGCCAGCAGCCAAGAAGGGGTCCGGTCTGGAAACACCATATATTTT. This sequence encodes CASSQEGVRSGNTIYF.

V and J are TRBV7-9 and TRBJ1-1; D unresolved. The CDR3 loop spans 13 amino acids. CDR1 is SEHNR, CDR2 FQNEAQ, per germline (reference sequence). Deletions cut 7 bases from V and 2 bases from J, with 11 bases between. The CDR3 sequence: CASTPLFNTEAFF. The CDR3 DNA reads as TGTGCCAGCACCCCTCTATTTAACACTGAAGCTTTCTTT.

The DNA for the CDR3 is TGTGCCAGCAGCCATGAGAGCTCCTATAATTCACCCCTCCACTTT. Its translation is CASSHESSYNSPLHF. The chain joins TRBV5-6 to TRBJ1-6; D remains ambiguous. Trimming cost V 4 bases and J 0 bases, with 8 bases left between them. The CDR3 runs 15 residues. Per the germline V gene, CDR1 is SGHDT and CDR2 is YYEEEE.

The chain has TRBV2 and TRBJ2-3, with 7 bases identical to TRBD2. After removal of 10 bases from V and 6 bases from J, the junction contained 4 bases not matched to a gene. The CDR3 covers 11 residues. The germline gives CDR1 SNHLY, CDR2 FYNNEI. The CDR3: CAILGGDTQYF. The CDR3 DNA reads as TGTGCCATCTTGGGGGGGGATACGCAGTATTTT. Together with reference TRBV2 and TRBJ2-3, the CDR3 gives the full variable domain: EPEVTQTPSHQVTQMGQEVILRCVPISNHLYFYWYRQILGQKVEFLVSFYNNEISEKSEIFDDQFSVERPDGSNFTLKIRSTKLEDSAMYFCAILGGDTQYFGPGTRLTVL.